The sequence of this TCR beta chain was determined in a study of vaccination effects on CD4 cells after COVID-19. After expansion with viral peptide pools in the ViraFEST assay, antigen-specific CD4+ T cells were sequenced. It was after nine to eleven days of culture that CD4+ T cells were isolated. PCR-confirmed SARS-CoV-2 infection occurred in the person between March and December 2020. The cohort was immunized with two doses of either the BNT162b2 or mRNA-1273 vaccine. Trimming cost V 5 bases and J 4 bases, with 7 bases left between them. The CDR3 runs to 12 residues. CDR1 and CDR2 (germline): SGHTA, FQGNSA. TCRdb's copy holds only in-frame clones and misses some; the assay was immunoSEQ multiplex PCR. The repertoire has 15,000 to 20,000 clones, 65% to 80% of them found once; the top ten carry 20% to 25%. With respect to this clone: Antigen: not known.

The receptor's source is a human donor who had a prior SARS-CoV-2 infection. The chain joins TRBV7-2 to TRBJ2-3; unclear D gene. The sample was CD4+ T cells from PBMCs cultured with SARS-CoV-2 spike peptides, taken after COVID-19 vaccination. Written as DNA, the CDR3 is TGTGCCAGCAGCCCGTCTTCAGATACGCAGTATTTT. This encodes CASSPSSDTQYF.